This is a list of T cell receptor beta chains from one sample in a study of T-cell reconstitution after alpha-beta-depleted transplantation in children. TCRdb fed the PCR reads into MiXCR, producing one record per CDR3 protein. The data show a few hundred thousand distinct CDR3 sequences, roughly 16% seen once. This material consisted of PBMCs, mostly from graft donor cells, taken 360 days after TCRalphabeta/CD19-depleted stem cell transplant. The source of these receptors is a boy less than two years old who had a stem cell transplant for Wiskott-Aldrich syndrome, so the T cells may come from the graft donor. Each CDR3 is given with its conserved first and last residue. D genes are given only for firm matches. Some rows mark clone size as missing; the rest say once, few, many or name a class of expanded clone.

v_call	j_call	cdr3_length	d_call	clone_size	cdr3_aa	cdr3_nt
TRBV30	TRBJ2-1	12	.	.	CAWSVKRAVQFF	TGTGCCTGGAGTGTCAAGAGGGCCGTTCAGTTCTTC
TRBV7-2	TRBJ2-5	15	.	.	CASSLVEWLQETQYF	TGTGCCAGCAGCTTAGTTGAGTGGCTTCAAGAGACCCAGTACTTC
TRBV20-1	TRBJ2-3	12	.	few	CSARRIQDTQYF	TGCAGTGCTAGGAGGATTCAAGATACGCAGTATTTT
TRBV20-1	TRBJ1-3	14	.	many	CSASWAATGNTIYF	TGCAGTGCTAGTTGGGCAGCCACTGGAAACACCATATATTTT
TRBV7-9	TRBJ2-1	15	TRBD2	few	CASMTPGLVGNEQFF	TGTGCCAGCATGACTCCGGGACTAGTCGGCAATGAGCAGTTCTTC
TRBV5-1	TRBJ2-5	14	TRBD2	.	CASSFSGEGETQYF	TGCGCCAGCAGCTTTAGCGGGGAGGGAGAGACCCAGTACTTC
TRBV5-1	TRBJ2-7	13	.	few	CASSLKRAHEQYF	TGCGCCAGCAGCTTGAAAAGGGCCCACGAGCAGTACTTC
TRBV5-1	TRBJ2-1	15	TRBD2	few	CASSLRDYLYNEQFF	TGCGCCAGCAGCCTCCGGGACTACCTGTACAATGAGCAGTTCTTC
TRBV18	TRBJ2-5	14	.	few	CASSPPVVQETQYF	TGTGCCAGCTCACCACCGGTGGTCCAAGAGACCCAGTACTTC
TRBV5-1	TRBJ2-5	16	TRBD2	.	CASSPPTSREQETQYF	TGCGCCAGCAGCCCTCCGACTAGCCGGGAACAAGAGACCCAGTACTTC
TRBV6-2/TRBV6-3	TRBJ2-4	14	TRBD1	few	CASSWQGAKNIQYF	TGTGCCAGCAGTTGGCAGGGGGCGAAAAACATTCAGTACTTC
TRBV27	TRBJ1-2	15	.	.	CASSPRGTRFYGYTF	TGTGCCAGCAGCCCAAGGGGAACCAGATTCTATGGCTACACCTTC
TRBV6-6	TRBJ1-5	13	.	few	CASSYTPNQPQHF	TGTGCCAGCAGTTACACCCCAAATCAGCCCCAGCATTTT